One and the same sample provided the 21 T cell receptor beta chains below, sequenced in a study of cytomegalovirus exposure and HLA in healthy donors (dated by TCRdb to about 2017). The library was made by the immunoSEQ multiplex PCR assay. In TCRdb, the immuneACCESS table is reduced to in-frame sequences with V and J assigned. These tables do not hold every clone; where another copy was compared, an unresolved V gene accounts for under half, and the others remain unexplained. The sample includes 95,000 to 150,000 clones, with 89% observed a single time. The top ten constitute about 1.1% of the sample. Source material: PBMCs. The source of these receptors is a woman aged 18-29 years in good health and CMV-seronegative.

This chain links TRBV19 with TRBJ2-7, with TRBD1 identical over 10 bases. Germline CDR1 reads LNHDA; CDR2 reads SQIVND (reference sequence). CDR3 length equals 16 residues. V shed 2 bases, J shed 2 bases, and the junction held 6 bases outside the gene matches. CDR3 coding DNA: TGTGCCAGTAGTATACGTTGGACAGGGGGGACCTACGAGCAGTACTTC. Its protein is CASSIRWTGGTYEQYF.

The CDR3 region is CASSPRWGALSGANVLTF. The CDR3 nucleotides are TGTGCCAGCAGTCCCCGCTGGGGAGCCCTCTCTGGGGCCAACGTCCTGACTTTC. J is TRBJ2-6 and V is TRBV28; TRBD2 might be the D (5 bases). Germline V gives CDR1 MDHEN, CDR2 SYDVKM. CDR3 size: 18 residues. V lost 5 bases, J lost 0 bases, and 17 bases lay in between. Looking up the rest from reference TRBV28 and TRBJ2-6 gives the full variable domain: DVKVTQSSRYLVKRTGEKVFLECVQDMDHENMFWYRQDPGLGLRLIYFSYDVKMKEKGDIPEGYSVSREKKERFSLILESASTNQTSMYLCASSPRWGALSGANVLTFGAGSRLTVL.

CDR3 in DNA: TGTGCCAGCAGTGAATTGGGGCAGGAAACCTACGAGCAGTACTTC. Translating gives CASSELGQETYEQYF. The chain carries TRBV6-1 and TRBJ2-7; D might be TRBD1 (5 bases). From germline, CDR1 is MNHNS and CDR2 SASEGT. This CDR3 region has 15 residues. The V gene lost 2 bases and the J gene lost 2 bases, with 13 bases spanning the gap.

The chain uses TRBV5-1 and TRBJ2-2, with TRBD1 matching over 7 bases. This CDR3 is built from 15 residues. CDR1 and CDR2 (germline): SGHRS, YFSETQ. V was pared by 2 bases and J by 2 bases, with 3 bases of the junction left unmatched. The DNA for the CDR3 is TGCGCCAGCAGCTTCCGGGACAGAAACACCGGGGAGCTGTTTTTT. Protein: CASSFRDRNTGELFF.

The rearrangement uses TRBV30 and TRBJ2-1, with 8 bases matching TRBD2. Unmatched junction bases numbered 4, after V lost 1 base and J lost 5 bases. This CDR3 region has 14 residues. Per germline, CDR1 GTSNPN and CDR2 SVGIG (reference sequence). CDR3 nucleotide sequence: TGTGCCTGGAGTGGGGCTAGCGGGCACAATGAGCAGTTCTTC. Protein product: CAWSGASGHNEQFF.

This clone has only one observation. The chain is built from TRBV27 and TRBJ2-1; a weak D match, TRBD1 (6 bases). CDR1 and CDR2 from the germline V gene are MNHEY and SMNVEV (reference sequence). The V end lost 2 bases, the J end lost 2 bases, and 10 bases lay between the germline ends. The CDR3 covers 15 residues. CDR3 protein: CASSLPGVPYNEQFF. The CDR3 DNA is TGTGCCAGCAGTTTACCAGGGGTTCCCTACAATGAGCAGTTCTTC.

This clone has only one observation. The rearrangement uses TRBV28 and TRBJ1-1; TRBD1 is a possible D gene (6 bases). Germline loops: CDR1 MDHEN, CDR2 SYDVKM. Trimming cost V 5 bases and J 4 bases, with 14 bases left between them. This CDR3 has 14 amino acids. CDR3 residues: CASSLYRDITEAFF. The CDR3 bases are TGTGCCAGCAGTCTATACAGGGACATCACTGAAGCTTTCTTT.

V is TRBV7-9 and J is TRBJ2-2; TRBD2 agrees at 13 bases. V lost 3 bases, J lost 7 bases, and 5 bases stayed unmatched. This CDR3 is 16 amino acids long. Per the germline V gene, CDR1 is SEHNR and CDR2 is FQNEAQ (reference sequence). The CDR3: CASSFRGLAGVGELFF. CDR3 nucleotide sequence: TGTGCCAGCAGCTTTCGCGGACTAGCGGGAGTCGGGGAGCTGTTTTTT.

V usage is TRBV10-3 and J usage is TRBJ1-2; D call uncertain. From germline, CDR1 is ENHRY and CDR2 SYGVKD. This CDR3 region has 9 residues. Trimming pared 9 bases from V and 7 bases from J, leaving 6 bases between. DNA of the CDR3: TGTGCCATGTTCTTTGGCTACACCTTC. Translating it yields CAMFFGYTF.

The rearrangement uses TRBV2 and TRBJ1-3, with unresolved D. V was clipped by 4 bases and J by 7 bases, with 11 bases between them. The CDR3 has 13 amino acids. Germline V gene sequence: CDR1 SNHLY, CDR2 FYNNEI. In nucleotides, the CDR3 is TGTGCCAGCAGTGTAGGAGGGATCAACACCATATATTTT. The encoded protein is CASSVGGINTIYF.

This clone was seen only a few times. The chain employs TRBV10-1 and TRBJ2-7, with TRBD2 identical over 8 bases. CDR3 length: 19 residues. V lost 0 bases to trimming and J lost 1 base; unmatched junction nucleotides: 14. Germline assignment: CDR1 WNHNN and CDR2 SYGVQD (reference sequence). For the CDR3, the DNA is TGCGCCAGCAGTGAGTCACGTCTAGCGGGTGGCCTGCGGTCCTACGAGCAGTACTTC. Translation: CASSESRLAGGLRSYEQYF.

This sequence joins TRBV2 and TRBJ2-7; D perhaps matches TRBD1 (6 bases). Looked up from germline, CDR1 is SNHLY and CDR2 is FYNNEI. Trimming took off 10 bases at V and 4 bases at J, with 17 bases between the two ends. This CDR3 contains 13 residues. The CDR3 sequence is CANEDRYYYEQYV. The CDR3 region has the DNA TGTGCCAACGAAGACAGGTATTATTACGAGCAGTACGTC.

This chain links TRBV19 with TRBJ2-7; 8 nucleotides align to TRBD1. The CDR3 sequence is 14 residues long. CDR1 is LNHDA, CDR2 SQIVND, per germline (reference sequence). V lost 4 bases, J lost 3 bases, and 5 bases stayed unmatched. The CDR3 spells CASSKDRDVYEQYF. The CDR3 coding sequence is TGTGCCAGTAGTAAGGACAGGGATGTCTACGAGCAGTACTTC.

This chain connects TRBV27 to TRBJ2-3, with 7 bases fitting TRBD2. CDR1 is MNHEY, CDR2 SMNVEV, per germline (reference sequence). The length of the CDR3 is 15 residues. Trimming took 7 bases from V and 4 from J; bases not matched to a gene: 11. CDR3 bases: TGTGCCAGCAAGATGAGGGGAGGGAGCGCAGATACGCAGTATTTT. Translation: CASKMRGGSADTQYF.

For the CDR3, the DNA is TGTGCCAGCAGGCGGGGACAGGGAGATGTTAGCAAGCAGTACTTC. It specifies CASRRGQGDVSKQYF. This chain uses TRBV7-9 with TRBJ2-7; TRBD1 agrees at 9 bases. The CDR3 is 15 residues long. The V and J ends lost 6 bases and 8 bases, in that order; junction bases with no gene match: 14. Germline CDR1 reads SEHNR; CDR2 reads FQNEAQ (reference sequence).

V is TRBV7-6 and J is TRBJ1-1; a weak D match, TRBD1 (5 bases). The germline V gene has CDR1 SGHVS and CDR2 FNYEAQ. The CDR3 is 15 amino acids. The V gene lost 5 bases and the J gene lost 4 bases, with 17 bases spanning the gap. Here the CDR3 DNA reads TGTGCCAGCAGCCCTGGGGCAGGCGGTACCACTGAAGCTTTCTTT. It translates to CASSPGAGGTTEAFF.

The V call is TRBV2, the J call TRBJ2-4, with no clear D. Germline CDR1 is SNHLY and CDR2 is FYNNEI. CDR3 length: 15 residues. Trimming left V 6 bases short and J 2 bases short, with 14 bases between. The CDR3 loop reads CASRGATATKNIQYF. The CDR3 DNA reads as TGTGCCAGCAGAGGAGCGACTGCGACCAAAAACATTCAGTACTTC. The full variable domain, with the rest looked up from reference TRBV2 and TRBJ2-4, is EPEVTQTPSHQVTQMGQEVILRCVPISNHLYFYWYRQILGQKVEFLVSFYNNEISEKSEIFDDQFSVERPDGSNFTLKIRSTKLEDSAMYFCASRGATATKNIQYFGAGTRLSVL.

The gene calls are TRBV2 and TRBJ1-4; the D gene is possibly TRBD1 (6 bases). V lost 8 bases and J lost 17, with 24 bases in between. Germline values: CDR1 SNHLY, CDR2 FYNNEI. This CDR3 comprises 13 residues. As DNA, the CDR3 is TGTGCCAGCGAGTCCCGGGACACTGAGCTTCTATTTTTT. Translation: CASESRDTELLFF. The full variable domain, its missing parts supplied by reference TRBV2 and TRBJ1-4, is EPEVTQTPSHQVTQMGQEVILRCVPISNHLYFYWYRQILGQKVEFLVSFYNNEISEKSEIFDDQFSVERPDGSNFTLKIRSTKLEDSAMYFCASESRDTELLFFGSGTQLSVL.

V usage is TRBV7-2 and J usage is TRBJ1-3; D unresolved. The V end lost 5 bases, the J end lost 0 bases, and 11 bases lay between the germline ends. The germline CDR1 and CDR2 sequences are SGHTA and FQGNSA. The CDR3 loop spans 15 amino acids. This CDR3 is CASSPGLGSGNTIYF. Here the CDR3 DNA reads TGTGCCAGCAGCCCAGGACTGGGCTCTGGAAACACCATATATTTT.

The chain carries TRBV5-1 and TRBJ2-2, with a possible D match to TRBD2 (6 bases). Germline CDR1 is SGHRS and CDR2 is YFSETQ. Between the trimmed V and J ends, which lost 4 bases and 1 base, there was a span of 11 bases. The CDR3 is 15 amino acids. CDR3 sequence: CASSPVGGNTGELFF. Written as DNA, the CDR3 is TGCGCCAGCAGCCCAGTGGGGGGGAACACCGGGGAGCTGTTTTTT.

J is TRBJ2-1 and V is TRBV5-1; 11 positions match TRBD2. Germline V CDR1 and CDR2: SGHRS, YFSETQ. This CDR3 is built from 16 residues. The ends lost 4 bases at V and 3 bases at J; junction bases unmatched: 6. CDR3 bases: TGCGCCAGCAGCCCCGAAACTAGCGGGGGCTACAATGAGCAGTTCTTC. Its protein product is CASSPETSGGYNEQFF.